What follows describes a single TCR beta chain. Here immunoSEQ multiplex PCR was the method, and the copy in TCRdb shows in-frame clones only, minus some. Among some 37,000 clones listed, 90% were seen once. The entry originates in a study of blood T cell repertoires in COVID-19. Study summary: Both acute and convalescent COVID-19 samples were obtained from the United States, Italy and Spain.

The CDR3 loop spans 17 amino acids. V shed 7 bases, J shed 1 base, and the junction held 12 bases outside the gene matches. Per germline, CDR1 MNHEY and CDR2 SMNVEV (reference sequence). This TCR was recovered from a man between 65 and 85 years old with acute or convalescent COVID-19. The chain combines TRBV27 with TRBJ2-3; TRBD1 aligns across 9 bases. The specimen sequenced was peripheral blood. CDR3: CASTPVQRTGGTDTQYF. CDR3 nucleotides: TGTGCCAGCACTCCAGTTCAGCGGACAGGGGGCACAGATACGCAGTATTTT.